Listed below are T cell receptor beta chains from one sample, sequenced in a study of cytomegalovirus exposure and HLA in healthy donors. Data came from immunoSEQ multiplex PCR; TCRdb stores just in-frame clones and leaves some out. The table records 29,000 or so clones, about 62% of them present only once. The sample was PBMCs. Receptor source: a male donor in good health and CMV-seropositive. The CDR3 runs from the conserved cysteine through the conserved F or W. D genes are given only for firm matches. Rows give clone size only sometimes, using once, few, many, or a class for an expanded clone.

d_gene	v_gene	j_gene	abundance	CDR3aa	CDR3nt
TRBD2	TRBV6-5	TRBJ2-7	-	CASSLGGFGRYEQYF	TGTGCCAGCAGCCTCGGTGGATTCGGGAGGTACGAGCAGTACTTC
-	TRBV28	TRBJ1-5	few	CATSSLEVYSNQPQHF	TGTGCCACCTCCTCCCTCGAGGTATATAGCAATCAGCCCCAGCATTTT
-	TRBV5-6	TRBJ1-1	-	CASSLEQGRLNTEAFF	TGTGCCAGCAGCTTGGAACAGGGTCGTTTGAACACTGAAGCTTTCTTT
-	TRBV10-1	TRBJ1-2	-	CASSERLNYGYTF	TGCGCCAGCAGTGAACGACTGAACTATGGCTACACCTTC
TRBD1	TRBV27	TRBJ2-7	-	CASSLYPGQGAEQYF	TGTGCCAGCAGTTTATATCCGGGACAGGGTGCCGAGCAGTACTTC
TRBD1	TRBV6-1	TRBJ1-4	once	CASCLDRGKEKLFF	TGTGCCAGCTGCCTGGACAGGGGGAAAGAAAAACTGTTTTTT
TRBD1	TRBV7-8	TRBJ2-5	-	CASSLETGIGETQYF	TGTGCCAGCAGCTTAGAGACAGGGATTGGCGAGACCCAGTACTTC
-	TRBV6-4	TRBJ1-6	-	CASSPDSHSPLHF	TGTGCCAGCAGTCCCGACAGTCATTCACCCCTCCACTTT
TRBD1	TRBV7-9	TRBJ1-1	-	CASRQLTGGYTEAFF	TGTGCCAGCAGGCAATTGACAGGGGGTTACACTGAAGCTTTCTTT
-	TRBV5-4	TRBJ2-7	-	CASSSEGGVDEQYF	TGTGCCAGCAGCTCCGAGGGGGGGGTGGACGAGCAGTACTTC
-	TRBV6-5	TRBJ1-5	-	CASSYDVGSQPQHF	TGTGCCAGCAGTTACGATGTCGGGAGCCAGCCCCAGCATTTT
-	TRBV6-1	TRBJ1-5	-	CASVAVWNQPQHF	TGTGCCAGCGTCGCGGTTTGGAATCAGCCCCAGCATTTT
TRBD2	TRBV7-6	TRBJ2-7	-	CASSQTSGPSYEQYF	TGTGCCAGCAGCCAGACTAGCGGACCCTCCTACGAGCAGTACTTC
-	TRBV19	TRBJ2-2	-	CASLQGGNTGELFF	TGTGCCAGTCTGCAGGGGGGTAACACCGGGGAGCTGTTTTTT
-	TRBV5-5	TRBJ1-6	-	CASSATEAAGSPLHF	TGTGCCAGCAGCGCGACGGAGGCGGCGGGATCACCCCTCCACTTT
TRBD1	TRBV7-9	TRBJ1-1	once	CASSRLYSTGGNTEAFF	TGTGCCAGCAGCCGACTTTATTCGACAGGGGGGAACACTGAAGCTTTCTTT
TRBD1	TRBV5-1	TRBJ2-7	once	CASALGQGGSYEQYF	TGCGCCAGCGCTCTTGGACAGGGGGGAAGCTACGAGCAGTACTTC
-	TRBV5-1	TRBJ1-1	-	CASSVSGATEAFF	TGCGCCAGCAGCGTCTCAGGGGCCACTGAAGCTTTCTTT
TRBD2	TRBV30	TRBJ2-1	once	CAWLTLAGVLNEQFF	TGTGCCTGGTTGACGTTGGCGGGAGTCCTCAATGAGCAGTTCTTC
TRBD1	TRBV2	TRBJ1-4	-	CASSRPDRRNEKLFF	TGTGCCAGCAGCCGCCCGGACAGGCGTAACGAAAAACTGTTTTTT
-	TRBV6-5	TRBJ1-6	-	CASIPSGAVASPLHF	TGTGCCAGCATTCCTAGTGGGGCCGTAGCCTCACCCCTCCACTTT
TRBD1	TRBV9	TRBJ1-4	-	CASSVGNSGGEKLFF	TGTGCCAGCAGCGTAGGTAACTCAGGGGGCGAAAAACTGTTTTTT
TRBD2	TRBV4-1	TRBJ2-1	-	CASSQERGGNNEQFF	TGCGCCAGCAGCCAAGAGCGGGGGGGCAACAATGAGCAGTTCTTC
-	TRBV5-1	TRBJ1-2	-	CASSSPGYGYTF	TGCGCCAGCAGCTCCCCAGGCTATGGCTACACCTTC
-	TRBV10-3	TRBJ2-7	-	CAISDGASKLSYEQYF	TGTGCCATCAGTGATGGAGCCTCCAAGCTATCCTACGAGCAGTACTTC
TRBD2	TRBV7-7	TRBJ2-7	-	CASSLGGLAGGEQYF	TGTGCTAGCAGCTTGGGGGGACTAGCGGGAGGCGAGCAGTACTTC
-	TRBV30	TRBJ2-3	-	CAWSVEWRRVTDTQYF	TGTGCCTGGAGTGTAGAGTGGCGGCGAGTCACAGATACGCAGTATTTT
-	TRBV5-1	TRBJ2-7	-	CASSLVEGIDEQYF	TGCGCCAGCAGCTTGGTGGAGGGAATCGACGAGCAGTACTTC
-	TRBV6-4	TRBJ1-1	once	CASSDSILKAFF	TGTGCCAGCAGTGACTCGATACTGAAAGCTTTCTTT
-	TRBV5-1	TRBJ1-5	-	CASSLGGANQPQHF	TGCGCCAGCAGCTTGGGCGGGGCCAATCAGCCCCAGCATTTT
TRBD1	TRBV6-1	TRBJ1-5	-	CASSAVDRGSNQPQHF	TGTGCCAGCAGTGCGGTGGACAGGGGAAGCAATCAGCCCCAGCATTTT
TRBD1	TRBV7-6	TRBJ2-5	few	CASSYRTGDPETQYF	TGTGCCAGCAGCTACCGGACAGGGGACCCAGAGACCCAGTACTTC
-	TRBV10-2	TRBJ1-5	few	CASSDHRGNQPQHF	TGCGCCAGCAGTGATCACAGGGGCAATCAGCCCCAGCATTTT
-	TRBV14	TRBJ1-1	-	CASSQQQGRGTEAFF	TGTGCCAGCAGCCAACAACAGGGTAGGGGGACTGAAGCTTTCTTT
-	TRBV10-3	TRBJ2-2	few	CAISGQSSGELFF	TGTGCCATCAGCGGACAGAGCTCCGGGGAGCTGTTTTTT
TRBD1	TRBV27	TRBJ1-5	-	CASRERQGLNQPQHF	TGTGCCAGCAGGGAAAGACAGGGCCTAAATCAGCCCCAGCATTTT
-	TRBV6-5	TRBJ1-6	few	CASSMEGGRRAPLHF	TGTGCCAGCAGTATGGAAGGGGGTAGGCGGGCACCCCTCCACTTT
TRBD1	TRBV15	TRBJ1-5	-	CATSRATGGNQPQHF	TGTGCCACCAGCAGGGCTACAGGGGGCAATCAGCCCCAGCATTTT
TRBD1	TRBV7-8	TRBJ2-7	-	CASSPVPGQGNYEQYF	TGTGCCAGCAGCCCAGTCCCTGGACAGGGAAACTACGAGCAGTACTTC